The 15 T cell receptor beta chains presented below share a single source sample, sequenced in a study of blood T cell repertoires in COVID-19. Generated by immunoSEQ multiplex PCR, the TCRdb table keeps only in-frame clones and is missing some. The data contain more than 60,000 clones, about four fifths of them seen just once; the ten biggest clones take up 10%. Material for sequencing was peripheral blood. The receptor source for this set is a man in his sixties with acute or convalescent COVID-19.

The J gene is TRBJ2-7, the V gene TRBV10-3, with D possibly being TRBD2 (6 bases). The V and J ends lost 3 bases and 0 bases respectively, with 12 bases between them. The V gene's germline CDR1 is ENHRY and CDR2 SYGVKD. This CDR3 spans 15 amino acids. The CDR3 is CAISDPAGASYEQYF. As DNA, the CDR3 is TGTGCCATCAGTGACCCAGCGGGCGCCTCCTACGAGCAGTACTTC.

This CDR3 is CASSGGGLSRASGTEAFF. DNA of the CDR3: TGTGCCAGTAGTGGGGGAGGACTATCCCGGGCCTCTGGCACTGAAGCTTTCTTT. The V call is TRBV19, the J call TRBJ1-1; TRBD1 is a possible D gene (5 bases). CDR1 and CDR2 (germline): LNHDA, SQIVND (reference sequence). The CDR3 runs 18 residues. V was shortened by 5 bases and J by 4 bases, with 26 bases between the two germline ends.

Written as DNA, the CDR3 is TGTGCCAGCAGCTTGACTTCTAGCACAGATACGCAGTATTTT. This sequence encodes CASSLTSSTDTQYF. V and J are TRBV5-5 and TRBJ2-3; D not certain. This CDR3 comprises 14 residues. Trimming took 1 base from V and 0 from J, leaving 6 bases between them. The germline V gene has CDR1 SGHKS and CDR2 YYEKEE (reference sequence).

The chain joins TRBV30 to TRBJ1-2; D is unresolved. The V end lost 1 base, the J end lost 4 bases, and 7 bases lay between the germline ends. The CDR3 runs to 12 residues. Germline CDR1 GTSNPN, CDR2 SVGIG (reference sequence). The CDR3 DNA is TGTGCCTGGAGTGGCGAGAGCTATGGCTACACCTTC. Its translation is CAWSGESYGYTF.

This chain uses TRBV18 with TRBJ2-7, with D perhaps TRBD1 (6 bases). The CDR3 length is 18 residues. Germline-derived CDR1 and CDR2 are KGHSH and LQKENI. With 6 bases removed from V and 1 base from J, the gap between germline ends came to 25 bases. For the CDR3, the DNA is TGTGCCAGCTCCTCCTTACTTTCCGGGACATCCTTTTCCTACGAGCAGTACTTC. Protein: CASSSLLSGTSFSYEQYF.

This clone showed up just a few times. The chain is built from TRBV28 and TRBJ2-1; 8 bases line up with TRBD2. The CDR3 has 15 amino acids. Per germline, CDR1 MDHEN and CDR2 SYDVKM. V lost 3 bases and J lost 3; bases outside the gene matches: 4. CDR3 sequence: CASSFSRGVYNEQFF. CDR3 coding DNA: TGTGCCAGCAGTTTTTCGCGGGGGGTCTACAATGAGCAGTTCTTC.

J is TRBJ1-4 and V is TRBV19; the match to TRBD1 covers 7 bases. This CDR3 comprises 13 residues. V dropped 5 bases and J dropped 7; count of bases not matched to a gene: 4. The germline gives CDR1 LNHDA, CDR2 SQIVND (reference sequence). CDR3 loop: CASSRQGGEKLFF. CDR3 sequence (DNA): TGTGCCAGTAGTCGACAGGGCGGTGAAAAACTGTTTTTT.

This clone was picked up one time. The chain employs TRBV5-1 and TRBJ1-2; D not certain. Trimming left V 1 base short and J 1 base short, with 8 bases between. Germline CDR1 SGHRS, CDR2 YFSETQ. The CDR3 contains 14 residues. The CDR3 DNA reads TGCGCCAGCAGCTTGTTACAGAGTAACTATGGCTACACCTTC. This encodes CASSLLQSNYGYTF.

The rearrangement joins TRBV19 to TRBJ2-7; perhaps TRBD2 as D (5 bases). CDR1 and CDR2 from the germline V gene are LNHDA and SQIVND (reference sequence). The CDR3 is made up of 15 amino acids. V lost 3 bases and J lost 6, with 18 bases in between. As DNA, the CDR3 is TGTGCCAGTAGTATCGGACTGGAACGGGCCGGCGAGCAGTACTTC. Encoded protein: CASSIGLERAGEQYF.

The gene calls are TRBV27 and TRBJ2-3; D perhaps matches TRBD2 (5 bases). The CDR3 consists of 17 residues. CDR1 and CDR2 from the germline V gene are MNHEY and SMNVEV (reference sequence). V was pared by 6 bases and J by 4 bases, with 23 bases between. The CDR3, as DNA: TGTGCCAGCAGCCCAAGGCCCCTAGCTCTAAAGGCAGATACGCAGTATTTT. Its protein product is CASSPRPLALKADTQYF.

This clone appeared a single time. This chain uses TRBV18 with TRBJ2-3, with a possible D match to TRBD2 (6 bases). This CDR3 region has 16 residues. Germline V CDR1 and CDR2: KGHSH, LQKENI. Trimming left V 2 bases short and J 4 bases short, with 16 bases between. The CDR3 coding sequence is TGTGCCAGCTCACCATTCCGGGGGTCGGGGTCAGATACGCAGTATTTT. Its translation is CASSPFRGSGSDTQYF.

The CDR3 nucleotides are TGTGCCAGCAGCCAACTTAGGGGGGGGCGCCGAGATGAGCAGTTCTTC. Protein product: CASSQLRGGRRDEQFF. This chain uses TRBV3-1 (or the pseudogene TRBV3-2) with TRBJ2-1; TRBD2 is a possible D gene (7 bases). V was clipped by 2 bases and J by 8 bases, with 19 bases between them. CDR1 LGHDT and CDR2 YNNKEL come from the germline V gene (reference sequence). This CDR3 comprises 16 residues.

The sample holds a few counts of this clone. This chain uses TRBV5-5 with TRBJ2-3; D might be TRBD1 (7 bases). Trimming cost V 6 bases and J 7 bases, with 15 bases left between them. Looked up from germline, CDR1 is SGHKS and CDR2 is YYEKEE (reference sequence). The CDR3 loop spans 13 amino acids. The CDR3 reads CASIVEGANTQYF. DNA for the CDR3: TGTGCCAGCATCGTGGAGGGGGCGAATACGCAGTATTTT.

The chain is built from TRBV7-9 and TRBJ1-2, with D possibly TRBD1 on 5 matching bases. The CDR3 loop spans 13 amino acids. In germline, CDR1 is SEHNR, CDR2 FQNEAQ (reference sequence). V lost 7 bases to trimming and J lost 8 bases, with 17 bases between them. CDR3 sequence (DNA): TGTGCCAGCACCACCGACGGGGGTAACGGCTACACCTTC. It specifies CASTTDGGNGYTF.

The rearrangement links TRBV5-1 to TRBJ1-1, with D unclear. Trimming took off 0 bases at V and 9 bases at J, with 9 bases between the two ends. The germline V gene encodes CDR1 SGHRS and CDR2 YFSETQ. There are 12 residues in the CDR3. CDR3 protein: CASSLDGVQAFF. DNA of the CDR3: TGCGCCAGCAGCTTGGACGGAGTCCAAGCTTTCTTT. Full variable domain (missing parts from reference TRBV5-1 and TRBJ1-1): KAGVTQTPRYLIKTRGQQVTLSCSPISGHRSVSWYQQTPGQGLQFLFEYFSETQRNKGNFPGRFSGRQFSNSRSEMNVSTLELGDSALYLCASSLDGVQAFFGQGTRLTVV.